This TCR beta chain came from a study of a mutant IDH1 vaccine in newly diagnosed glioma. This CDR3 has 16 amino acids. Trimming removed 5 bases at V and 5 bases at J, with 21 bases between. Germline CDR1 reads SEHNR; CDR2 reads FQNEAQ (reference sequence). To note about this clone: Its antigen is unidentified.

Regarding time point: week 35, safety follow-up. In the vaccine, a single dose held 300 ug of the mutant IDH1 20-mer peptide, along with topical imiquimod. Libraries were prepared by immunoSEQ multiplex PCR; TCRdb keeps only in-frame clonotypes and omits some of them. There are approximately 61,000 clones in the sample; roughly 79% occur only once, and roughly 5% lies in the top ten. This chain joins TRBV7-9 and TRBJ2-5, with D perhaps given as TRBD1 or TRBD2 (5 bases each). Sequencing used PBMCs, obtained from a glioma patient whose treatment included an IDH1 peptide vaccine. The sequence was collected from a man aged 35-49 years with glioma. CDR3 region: CASSPPLGSWGETQYF. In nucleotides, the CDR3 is TGTGCCAGCAGCCCCCCTCTGGGATCTTGGGGGGAGACCCAGTACTTC.